This TCR beta chain was sequenced for a study of blood T cell repertoires in COVID-19. Across the whole study: The origin of the acute and convalescent COVID-19 samples was the United States, Italy and Spain. Sources were T cells, B-cell-depleted T cells, or PBMCs; the material itself was cDNA or gDNA.

Germline CDR1 reads MNHEY; CDR2 reads SVGAGI. This CDR3 contains 13 residues. Trimming removed 1 base from V and 3 bases from J, with 6 bases in between. The authors' processing: Reference gene primer amplification in the assay estimated nucleated cell counts. Sequencing used immunoSEQ multiplex PCR; TCRdb keeps in-frame clones, though not all of them. V and J calls and clone size are those listed in that table; D and trimming were worked out from the DNA. The sample has about 49,000 clones; roughly 80% are singletons. This clone was observed a few times. The V call is TRBV6-5, the J call TRBJ1-1; D is undetermined. Sequencing was done on a sample of peripheral blood. The sequence derives from a woman aged 60-75 years with acute or convalescent COVID-19. DNA of the CDR3: TGTGCCAGCAGTTACTGGGAGGACACTGAAGCTTTCTTT. This gives the protein CASSYWEDTEAFF.